This is a list of T cell receptor beta chains from one sample in a study of cytomegalovirus exposure and HLA in healthy donors. Clones were read by immunoSEQ multiplex PCR, and TCRdb kept only the in-frame ones, dropping some. This table holds about 120,000 clones, 15% to 20% found once. Sequenced: PBMCs. These receptors all come from a female donor in good health and CMV-seropositive. Each CDR3 is given with its conserved first and last residue. The D gene is left open where the match is weak. Where a row states a size, it is once, few, many or the class of an expanded clone; other rows omit it.

abundance,d_gene,len,j_gene,v_gene,CDR3aa,CDR3nt
.,TRBD1,15,TRBJ1-5,TRBV6-5,CASSPGTGDNQPQHF,TGTGCCAGCAGTCCCGGGACAGGCGATAATCAGCCCCAGCATTTT
.,.,15,TRBJ1-2,TRBV5-1,CASSLSQVKGVGYTF,TGCGCCAGCAGCCTTTCACAGGTGAAGGGCGTAGGCTACACCTTC
.,.,13,TRBJ1-1,TRBV6-1,CASSAGRGTEAFF,TGTGCCAGCAGTGCCGGGAGGGGCACTGAAGCTTTCTTT
.,.,15,TRBJ2-7,TRBV27,CASSLSAGLYYEQYF,TGTGCCAGCAGTTTATCAGCCGGACTGTACTACGAGCAGTACTTC
few,.,16,TRBJ2-7,TRBV4-2,CASSQVLGRGSYEQYF,TGTGCCAGCAGCCAAGTGTTGGGCAGGGGAAGCTACGAGCAGTACTTC
.,.,14,TRBJ1-4,TRBV15,CATSRYATNEKLFF,TGTGCCACCAGCAGATATGCAACTAATGAAAAACTGTTTTTT
few,TRBD1,19,TRBJ1-5,TRBV12-5,CASGLPAGQGIGRNQPQHF,TGTGCTAGTGGTTTGCCTGCGGGACAGGGTATTGGGCGCAATCAGCCCCAGCATTTT
few,.,15,TRBJ1-4,TRBV29-1,CSVEDNSLGGEKLFF,TGCAGCGTTGAAGATAACTCATTAGGCGGTGAAAAACTGTTTTTT
.,.,14,TRBJ2-7,TRBV5-8,CASSTRTDLYEQYF,TGTGCCAGCAGCACCAGGACAGACCTCTACGAGCAGTACTTC
.,TRBD2,17,TRBJ2-2,TRBV7-2,CASSLGVTSGNTGELFF,TGTGCCAGCAGCTTAGGCGTCACTAGCGGAAACACCGGGGAGCTGTTTTTT
.,TRBD1,15,TRBJ2-5,TRBV2,CASSEMGQVQETQYF,TGTGCCAGCAGTGAAATGGGACAGGTCCAAGAGACCCAGTACTTC
few,.,18,TRBJ2-7,TRBV29-1,CSVEFAGNPTRPYYEQYF,TGCAGCGTTGAATTTGCAGGCAACCCCACCCGCCCTTACTACGAGCAGTACTTC
.,.,14,TRBJ1-5,TRBV6-1,CASRTGTFNQPQHF,TGTGCCAGCAGAACAGGGACCTTCAATCAGCCCCAGCATTTT
few,.,13,TRBJ2-5,TRBV7-9,CASSVDRQETQYF,TGTGCCAGCAGCGTGGACAGACAAGAGACCCAGTACTTC
few,.,16,TRBJ2-2,TRBV11-3,CASSSGVSPDTGELFF,TGTGCCAGCAGCTCCGGGGTGAGCCCGGACACCGGGGAGCTGTTTTTT
few,.,14,TRBJ2-6,TRBV4-1,CASSQVNREYVLTF,TGCGCCAGCAGCCAAGTTAACAGGGAGTACGTCCTGACTTTC